The entry that follows covers one T cell receptor (beta chain) sequence. The antigen remains unidentified. These data are taken from a study of PD-1 blockade in classical Hodgkin lymphoma. Germline V gives CDR1 MNHNS, CDR2 SASEGT. Trimming took 2 bases from V and 1 from J, leaving 13 bases between them. The CDR3 spans 16 residues. Study findings and constraints: Newly diagnosed patients and complete responders had comparable diversity at baseline. Baseline TCR diversity was reportedly lower in newly diagnosed patients than in healthy donors. It was reported as lower still in relapsed/refractory patients.

The protocol was immunoSEQ multiplex PCR, while the TCRdb copy is restricted to in-frame clones and leaves out a portion. Among around 30,000 clones listed, 85% to 90% were seen once. Time point given: cycle 4 day 1 (C4D1), after 6 weeks of nivolumab. Patients all relapsed after autologous stem cell transplantation, and there was variation in brentuximab vedotin exposure. Magnetic negative selection was used to purify CD4+ T cells from PBMCs that had been thawed. The rearrangement joins TRBV6-1 to TRBJ2-3; a possible D gene is TRBD2 (6 bases). This TCR derives from a human donor with classical Hodgkin lymphoma. This specimen was CD4+ T cells from blood, taken before the fourth cycle of nivolumab. DNA of the CDR3: TGTGCCAGCAGTGAATATGGGGGAGGAGGCACAGATACGCAGTATTTT. It translates to CASSEYGGGGTDTQYF.